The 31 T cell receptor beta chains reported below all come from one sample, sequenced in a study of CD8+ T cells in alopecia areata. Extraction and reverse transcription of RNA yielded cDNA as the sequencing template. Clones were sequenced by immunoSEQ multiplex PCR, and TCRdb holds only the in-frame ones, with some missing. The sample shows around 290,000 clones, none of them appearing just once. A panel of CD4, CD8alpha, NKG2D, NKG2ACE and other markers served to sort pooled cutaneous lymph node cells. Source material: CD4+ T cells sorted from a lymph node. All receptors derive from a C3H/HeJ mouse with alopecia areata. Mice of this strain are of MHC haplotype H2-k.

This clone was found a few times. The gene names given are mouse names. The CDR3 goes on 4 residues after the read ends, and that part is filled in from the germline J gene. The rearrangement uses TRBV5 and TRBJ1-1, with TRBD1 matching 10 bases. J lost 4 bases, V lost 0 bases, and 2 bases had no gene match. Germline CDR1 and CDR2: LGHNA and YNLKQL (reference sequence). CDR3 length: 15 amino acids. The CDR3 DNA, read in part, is TGTGCCAGCAGCCAAGAAGGGACAGGGGTCACA. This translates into CASSQEGTGVT. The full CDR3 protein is CASSQEGTGVTEVFF.

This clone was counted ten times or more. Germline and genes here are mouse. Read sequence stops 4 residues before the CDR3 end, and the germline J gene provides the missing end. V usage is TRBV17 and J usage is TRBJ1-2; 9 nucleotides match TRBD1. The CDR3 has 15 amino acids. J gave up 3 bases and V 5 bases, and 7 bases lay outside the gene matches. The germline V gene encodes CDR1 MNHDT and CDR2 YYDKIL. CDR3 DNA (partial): TGTGCTAGCAGTGCGACCGGGACAGGGTACTCC. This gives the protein CASSATGTGYS. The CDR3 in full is CASSATGTGYSDYTF.

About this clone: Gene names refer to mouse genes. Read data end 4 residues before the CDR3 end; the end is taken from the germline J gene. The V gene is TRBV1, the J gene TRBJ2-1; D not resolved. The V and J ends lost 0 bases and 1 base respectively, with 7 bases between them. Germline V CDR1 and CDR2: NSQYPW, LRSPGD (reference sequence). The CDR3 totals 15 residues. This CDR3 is CTCSAEQQNYAEQFF. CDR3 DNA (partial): TGCACCTGCAGTGCAGAACAACAAAACTATGCT.

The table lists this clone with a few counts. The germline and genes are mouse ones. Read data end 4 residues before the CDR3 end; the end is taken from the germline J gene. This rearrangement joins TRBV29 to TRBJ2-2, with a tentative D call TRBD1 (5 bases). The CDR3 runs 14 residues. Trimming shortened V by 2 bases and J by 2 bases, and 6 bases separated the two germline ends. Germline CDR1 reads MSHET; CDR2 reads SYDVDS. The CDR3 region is CASSLAGNTGQLYF. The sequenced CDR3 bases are TGTGCTAGCAGTTTAGCAGGGAACACCGGG.

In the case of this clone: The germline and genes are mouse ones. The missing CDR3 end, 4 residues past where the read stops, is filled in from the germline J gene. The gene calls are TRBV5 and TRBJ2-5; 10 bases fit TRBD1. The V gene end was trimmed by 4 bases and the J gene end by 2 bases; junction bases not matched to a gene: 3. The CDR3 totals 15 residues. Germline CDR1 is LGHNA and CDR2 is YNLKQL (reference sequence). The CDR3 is CASSPRDRGQDTQYF. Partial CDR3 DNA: TGTGCCAGCAGCCCCCGGGACAGGGGCCAAGAC.

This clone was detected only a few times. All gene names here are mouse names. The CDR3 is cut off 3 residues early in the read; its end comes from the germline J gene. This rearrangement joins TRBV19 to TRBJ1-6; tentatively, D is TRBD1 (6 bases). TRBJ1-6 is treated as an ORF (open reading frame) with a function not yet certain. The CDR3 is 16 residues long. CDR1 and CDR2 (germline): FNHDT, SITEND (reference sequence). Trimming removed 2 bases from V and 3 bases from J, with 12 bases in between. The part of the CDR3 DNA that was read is TGTGCCAGCAGTATTCTCCAGGGGTTCTATAATTCGCCC. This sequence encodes CASSILQGFYNSP. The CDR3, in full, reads CASSILQGFYNSPLYF.

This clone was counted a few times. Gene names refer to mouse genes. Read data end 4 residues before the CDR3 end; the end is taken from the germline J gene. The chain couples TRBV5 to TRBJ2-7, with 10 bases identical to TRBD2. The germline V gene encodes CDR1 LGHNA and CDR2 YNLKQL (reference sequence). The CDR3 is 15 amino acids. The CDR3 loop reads CASSQPGTGDYEQYF. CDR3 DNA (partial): TGTGCCAGCAGCCAACCCGGGACTGGGGATTAT.

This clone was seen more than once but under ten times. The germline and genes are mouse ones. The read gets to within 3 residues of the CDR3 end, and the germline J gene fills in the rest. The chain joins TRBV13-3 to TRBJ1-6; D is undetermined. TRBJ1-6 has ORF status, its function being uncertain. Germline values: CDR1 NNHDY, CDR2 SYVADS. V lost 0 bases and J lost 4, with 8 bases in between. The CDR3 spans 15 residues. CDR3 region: CASSDEQKYNSPLYF. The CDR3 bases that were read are TGTGCCAGCAGTGATGAACAGAAATATAATTCGCCC.

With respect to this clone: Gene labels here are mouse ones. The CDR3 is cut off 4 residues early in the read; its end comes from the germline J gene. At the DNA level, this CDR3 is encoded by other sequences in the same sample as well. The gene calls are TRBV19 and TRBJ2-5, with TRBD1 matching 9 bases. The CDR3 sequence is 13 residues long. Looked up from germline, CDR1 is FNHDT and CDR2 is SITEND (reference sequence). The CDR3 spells CASRQGARDTQYF. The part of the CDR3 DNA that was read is TGTGCCAGCAGACAGGGGGCGCGGGAC. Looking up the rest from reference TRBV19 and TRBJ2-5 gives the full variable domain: GGIITQTPKFLIGQEGQKLTLKCQQNFNHDTMYWYRQDSGKGLRLIYYSITENDLQKGDLSEGYDASREKKSSFSLTVTSAQKNEMAVFLCASRQGARDTQYFGPGTRLLVL.

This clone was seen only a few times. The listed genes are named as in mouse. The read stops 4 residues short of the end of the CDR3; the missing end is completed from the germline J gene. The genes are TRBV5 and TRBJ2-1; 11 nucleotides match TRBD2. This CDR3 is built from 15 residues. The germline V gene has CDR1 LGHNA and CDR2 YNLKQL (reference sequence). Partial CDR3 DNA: TGTGCCAGCAGCCAAGATCGGGACTGGGGGACT. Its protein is CASSQDRDWGT. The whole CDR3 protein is CASSQDRDWGTEQFF.

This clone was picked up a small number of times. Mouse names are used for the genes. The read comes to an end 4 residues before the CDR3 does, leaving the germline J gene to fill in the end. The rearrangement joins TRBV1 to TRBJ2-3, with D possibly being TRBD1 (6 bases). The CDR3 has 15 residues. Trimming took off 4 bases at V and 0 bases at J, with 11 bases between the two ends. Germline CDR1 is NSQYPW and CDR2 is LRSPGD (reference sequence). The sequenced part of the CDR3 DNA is TGCACCTGCAGTGGAGGGGGACAAAGTGCAGAA. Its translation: CTCSGGGQSAE. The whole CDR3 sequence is CTCSGGGQSAETLYF.

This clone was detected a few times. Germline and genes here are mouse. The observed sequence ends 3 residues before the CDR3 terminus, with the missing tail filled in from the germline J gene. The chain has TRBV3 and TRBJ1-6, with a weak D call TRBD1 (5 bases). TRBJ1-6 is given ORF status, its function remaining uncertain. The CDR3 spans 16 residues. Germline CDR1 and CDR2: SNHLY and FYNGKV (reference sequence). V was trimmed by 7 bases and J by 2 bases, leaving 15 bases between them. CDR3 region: CASTPRAGPYNSPLYF. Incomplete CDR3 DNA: TGTGCCAGCACCCCCCGCGCAGGGCCCTATAATTCGCCC.

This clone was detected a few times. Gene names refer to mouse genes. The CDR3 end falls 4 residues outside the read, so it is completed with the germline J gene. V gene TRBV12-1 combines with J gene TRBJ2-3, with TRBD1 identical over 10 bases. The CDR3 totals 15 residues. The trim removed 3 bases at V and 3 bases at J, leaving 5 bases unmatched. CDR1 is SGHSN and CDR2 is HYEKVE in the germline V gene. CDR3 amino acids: CASSSTGGAAETLYF. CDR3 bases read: TGTGCCAGCTCTTCGACAGGGGGCGCGGCAGAA.

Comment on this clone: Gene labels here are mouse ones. The CDR3 spells CAWSQLDTQYF. CDR3 DNA (partial): TGTGCCTGGAGTCAATTAGAC. The chain recombines TRBV31 with TRBJ2-5; no clear D. The read comes to an end 4 residues before the CDR3 does, leaving the germline J gene to fill in the end. The CDR3 sequence is 11 residues long. Germline CDR1 is GKSSPN and CDR2 is SITVG.

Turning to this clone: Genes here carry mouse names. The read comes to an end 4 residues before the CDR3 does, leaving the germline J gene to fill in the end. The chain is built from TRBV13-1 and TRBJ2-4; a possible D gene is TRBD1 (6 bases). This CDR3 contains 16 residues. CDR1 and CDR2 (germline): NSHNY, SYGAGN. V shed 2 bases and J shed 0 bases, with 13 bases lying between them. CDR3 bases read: TGTGCCAGCAGTGAATACAGGGAGATGAGTCAAAAC. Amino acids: CASSEYREMSQN. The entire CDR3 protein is CASSEYREMSQNTLYF.

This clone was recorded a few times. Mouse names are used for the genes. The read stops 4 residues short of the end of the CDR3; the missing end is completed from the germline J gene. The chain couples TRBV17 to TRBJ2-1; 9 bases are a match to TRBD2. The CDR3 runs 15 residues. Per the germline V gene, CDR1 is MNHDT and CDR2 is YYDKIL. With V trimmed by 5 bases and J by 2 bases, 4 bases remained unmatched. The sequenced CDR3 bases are TGTGCTAGCAGTGGGGACTGGGCGGACTATGCT. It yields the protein CASSGDWADYA. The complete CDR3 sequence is CASSGDWADYAEQFF.

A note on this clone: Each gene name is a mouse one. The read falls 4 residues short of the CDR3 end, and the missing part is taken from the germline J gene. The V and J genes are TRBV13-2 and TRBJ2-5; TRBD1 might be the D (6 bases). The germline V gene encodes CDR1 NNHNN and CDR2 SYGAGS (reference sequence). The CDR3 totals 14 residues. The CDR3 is CASGPTGKEDTQYF. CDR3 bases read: TGTGCCAGCGGCCCTACAGGGAAAGAAGAC.

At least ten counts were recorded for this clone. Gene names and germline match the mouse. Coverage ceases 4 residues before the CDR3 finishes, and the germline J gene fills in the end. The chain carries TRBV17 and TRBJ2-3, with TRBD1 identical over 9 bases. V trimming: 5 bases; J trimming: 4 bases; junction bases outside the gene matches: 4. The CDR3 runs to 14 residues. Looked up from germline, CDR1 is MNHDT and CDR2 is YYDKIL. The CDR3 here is CASSPGTGPETLYF. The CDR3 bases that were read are TGTGCTAGCAGTCCCGGGACAGGGCCAGAA.

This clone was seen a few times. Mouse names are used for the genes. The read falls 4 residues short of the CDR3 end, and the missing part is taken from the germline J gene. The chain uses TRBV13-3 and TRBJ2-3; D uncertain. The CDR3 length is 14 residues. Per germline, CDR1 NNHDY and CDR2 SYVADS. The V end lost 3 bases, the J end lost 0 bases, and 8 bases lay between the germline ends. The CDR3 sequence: CASSAESSAETLYF. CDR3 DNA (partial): TGTGCCAGCAGTGCAGAATCTAGTGCAGAA.

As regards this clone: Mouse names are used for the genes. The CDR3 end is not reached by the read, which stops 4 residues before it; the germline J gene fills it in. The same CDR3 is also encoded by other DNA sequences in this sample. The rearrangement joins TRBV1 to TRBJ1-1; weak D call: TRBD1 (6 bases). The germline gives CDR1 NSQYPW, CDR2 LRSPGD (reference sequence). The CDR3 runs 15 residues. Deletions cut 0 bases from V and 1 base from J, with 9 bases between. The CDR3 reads CTCSADRRGNTEVFF. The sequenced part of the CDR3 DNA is TGCACCTGCAGTGCAGATCGCAGGGGGAACACA.

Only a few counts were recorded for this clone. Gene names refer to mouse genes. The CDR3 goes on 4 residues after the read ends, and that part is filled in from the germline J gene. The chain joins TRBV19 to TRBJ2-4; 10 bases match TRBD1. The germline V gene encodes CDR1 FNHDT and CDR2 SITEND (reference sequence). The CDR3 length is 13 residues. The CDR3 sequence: CASTRQGANTLYF. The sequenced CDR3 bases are TGTGCCAGCACCCGACAGGGGGCGAAC.

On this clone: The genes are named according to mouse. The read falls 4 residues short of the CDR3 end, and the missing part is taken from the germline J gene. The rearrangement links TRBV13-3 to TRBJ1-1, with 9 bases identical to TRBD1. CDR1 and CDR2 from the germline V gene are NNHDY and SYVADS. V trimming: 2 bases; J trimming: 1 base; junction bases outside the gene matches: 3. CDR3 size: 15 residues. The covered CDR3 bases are TGTGCCAGCAGTGAGGGACAGGGCGGAAACACA. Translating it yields CASSEGQGGNT. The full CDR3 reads CASSEGQGGNTEVFF.

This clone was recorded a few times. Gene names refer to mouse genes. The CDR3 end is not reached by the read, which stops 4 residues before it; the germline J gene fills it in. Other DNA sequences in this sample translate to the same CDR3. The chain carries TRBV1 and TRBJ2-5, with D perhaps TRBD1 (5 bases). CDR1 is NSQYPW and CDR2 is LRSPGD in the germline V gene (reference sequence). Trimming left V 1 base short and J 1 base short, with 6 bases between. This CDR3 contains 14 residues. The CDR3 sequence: CTCSAGGDQDTQYF. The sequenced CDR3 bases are TGCACCTGCAGTGCAGGAGGGGACCAAGAC.

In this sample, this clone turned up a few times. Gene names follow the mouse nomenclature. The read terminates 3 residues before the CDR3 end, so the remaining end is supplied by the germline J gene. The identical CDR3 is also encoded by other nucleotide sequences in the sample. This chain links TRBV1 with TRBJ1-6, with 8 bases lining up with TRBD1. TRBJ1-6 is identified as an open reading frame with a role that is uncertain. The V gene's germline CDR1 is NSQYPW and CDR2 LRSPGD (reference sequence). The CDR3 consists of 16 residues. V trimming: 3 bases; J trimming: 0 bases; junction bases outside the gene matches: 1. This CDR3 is CTCSAQGASYNSPLYF. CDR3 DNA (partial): TGCACCTGCAGTGCGCAGGGGGCTTCCTATAATTCGCCC.

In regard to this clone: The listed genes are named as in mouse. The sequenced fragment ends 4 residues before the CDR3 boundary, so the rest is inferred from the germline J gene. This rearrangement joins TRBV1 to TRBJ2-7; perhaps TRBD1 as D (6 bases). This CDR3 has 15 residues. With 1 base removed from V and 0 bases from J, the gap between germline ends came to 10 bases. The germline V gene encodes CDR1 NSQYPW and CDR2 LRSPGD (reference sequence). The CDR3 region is CTCSAVGTNSYEQYF. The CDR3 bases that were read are TGCACCTGCAGTGCAGTCGGGACAAACTCCTAT.

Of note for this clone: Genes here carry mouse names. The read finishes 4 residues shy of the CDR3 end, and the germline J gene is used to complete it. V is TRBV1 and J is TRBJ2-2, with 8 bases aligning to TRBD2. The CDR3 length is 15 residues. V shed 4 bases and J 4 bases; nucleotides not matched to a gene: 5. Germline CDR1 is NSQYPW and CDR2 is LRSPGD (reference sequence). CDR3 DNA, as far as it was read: TGCACCTGCAGTGTAGGGGGGGCGCCCACCGGG. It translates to CTCSVGGAPTG. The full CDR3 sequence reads CTCSVGGAPTGQLYF.

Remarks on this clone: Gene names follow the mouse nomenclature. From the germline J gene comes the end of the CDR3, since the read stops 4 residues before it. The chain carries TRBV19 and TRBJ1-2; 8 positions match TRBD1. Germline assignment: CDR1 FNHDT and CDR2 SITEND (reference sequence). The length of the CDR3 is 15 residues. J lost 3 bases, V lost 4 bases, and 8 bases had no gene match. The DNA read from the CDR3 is TGTGCCAGCAGTGCCGCAGGGGGCGCTGACTCC. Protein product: CASSAAGGADS. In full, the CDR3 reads CASSAAGGADSDYTF. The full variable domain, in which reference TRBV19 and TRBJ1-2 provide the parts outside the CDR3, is GGIITQTPKFLIGQEGQKLTLKCQQNFNHDTMYWYRQDSGKGLRLIYYSITENDLQKGDLSEGYDASREKKSSFSLTVTSAQKNEMAVFLCASSAAGGADSDYTFGSGTRLLVI.

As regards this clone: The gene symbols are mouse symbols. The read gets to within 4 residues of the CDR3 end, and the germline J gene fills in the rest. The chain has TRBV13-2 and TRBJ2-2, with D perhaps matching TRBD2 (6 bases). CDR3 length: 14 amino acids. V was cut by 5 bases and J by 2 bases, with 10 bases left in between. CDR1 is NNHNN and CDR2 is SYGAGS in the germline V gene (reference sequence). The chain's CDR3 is CASGPDWNTGQLYF. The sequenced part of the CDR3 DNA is TGTGCCAGCGGCCCCGACTGGAACACCGGG.

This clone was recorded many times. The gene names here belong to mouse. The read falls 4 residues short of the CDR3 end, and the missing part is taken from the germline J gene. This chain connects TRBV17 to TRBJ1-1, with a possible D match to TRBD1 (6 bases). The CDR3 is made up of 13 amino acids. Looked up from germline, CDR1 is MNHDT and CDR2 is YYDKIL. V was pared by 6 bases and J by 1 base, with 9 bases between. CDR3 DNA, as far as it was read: TGTGCTAGCAGAAGGACAGAAAACACA. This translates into CASRRTENT. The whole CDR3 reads CASRRTENTEVFF.

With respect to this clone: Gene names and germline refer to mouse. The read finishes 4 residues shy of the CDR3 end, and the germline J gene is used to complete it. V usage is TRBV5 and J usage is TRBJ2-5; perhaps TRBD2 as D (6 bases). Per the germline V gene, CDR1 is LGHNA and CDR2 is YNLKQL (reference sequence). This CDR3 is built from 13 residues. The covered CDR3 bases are TGTGCCAGCAGCCAAGAACTGGGAGAC. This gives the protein CASSQELGD. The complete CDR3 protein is CASSQELGDTQYF.

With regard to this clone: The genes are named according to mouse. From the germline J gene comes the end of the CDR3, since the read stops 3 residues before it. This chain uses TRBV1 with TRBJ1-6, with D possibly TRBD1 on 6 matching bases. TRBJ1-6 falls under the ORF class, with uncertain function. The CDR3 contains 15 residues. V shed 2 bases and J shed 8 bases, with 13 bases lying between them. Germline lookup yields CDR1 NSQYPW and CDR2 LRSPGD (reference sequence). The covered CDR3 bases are TGCACCTGCAGTGCAAAGACGACAGGAGATTCGCCC. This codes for CTCSAKTTGDSP. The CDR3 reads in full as CTCSAKTTGDSPLYF.